The 15 T cell receptor beta chains below all came from one sample that was sequenced in a study of cytomegalovirus exposure and HLA in healthy donors. Primers: 60 Vbeta forward and 13 Jbeta reverse. Measured with immunoSEQ multiplex PCR; TCRdb has only the in-frame clones, and not every one. Among about 220,000 clones, 82% were seen once, and the ten largest hold 5.4%. The sequencing input was PBMCs. Receptors were obtained from a woman in her thirties or forties in good health and CMV-seropositive.

This clone was picked up one time. The chain has TRBV2 and TRBJ1-2, with 9 bases that match TRBD1. The CDR3 totals 16 residues. With V trimmed by 3 bases and J by 3 bases, 8 bases remained unmatched. Germline lookup yields CDR1 SNHLY and CDR2 FYNNEI. Here the CDR3 reads CASSEDRGPLYYGYTF. As DNA, the CDR3 is TGTGCCAGCAGTGAGGACAGGGGTCCCTTATACTATGGCTACACCTTC.

The V call is TRBV5-1, the J call TRBJ2-7; the D gene is possibly TRBD1 (6 bases). The germline V and J ends were trimmed by 2 bases and 1 base, with 19 bases remaining between them. The germline gives CDR1 SGHRS, CDR2 YFSETQ. The CDR3 covers 17 residues. The CDR3 loop reads CASSLGATGTLSYEQYF. CDR3 nucleotide sequence: TGCGCCAGCAGCTTAGGAGCGACAGGAACCCTTTCCTACGAGCAGTACTTC.

The genes are TRBV10-1 and TRBJ2-4; 8 bases align to TRBD2. This CDR3 spans 16 amino acids. CDR1 WNHNN and CDR2 SYGVQD come from the germline V gene (reference sequence). V trimming: 6 bases; J trimming: 0 bases; junction bases outside the gene matches: 7. This chain's CDR3 is CASRSAGGAAKNIQYF. The CDR3 nucleotides are TGCGCCAGCAGATCCGCGGGGGGCGCAGCCAAAAACATTCAGTACTTC.

The rearrangement links TRBV7-9 to TRBJ1-1; D gene unclear. This CDR3 region has 13 residues. V lost 1 base and J lost 8, with 11 bases in between. Germline CDR1 and CDR2: SEHNR and FQNEAQ (reference sequence). CDR3: CASSLVGVFEAFF. CDR3 DNA: TGTGCCAGCAGCTTAGTGGGAGTCTTCGAAGCTTTCTTT.

This chain uses TRBV14 with TRBJ2-7, with D possibly matching TRBD2 (5 bases). In germline, CDR1 is SGHDN, CDR2 FVKESK. The CDR3 extends over 12 amino acids. V was pared by 1 base and J by 7 bases, with 8 bases between. This chain's CDR3 is CASSQGGQEQYF. The CDR3 nucleotides read TGTGCCAGCAGCCAAGGAGGGCAGGAGCAGTACTTC.

This chain uses TRBV19 with TRBJ1-5; possible D gene TRBD1, 5 bases. The V end lost 4 bases, the J end lost 4 bases, and 14 bases lay between the germline ends. The CDR3 consists of 15 residues. Germline V lookup: CDR1 LNHDA, CDR2 SQIVND (reference sequence). The CDR3 spells CASSRGQGSNQPQHF. The CDR3 nucleotides are TGTGCCAGTAGTAGAGGTCAGGGAAGTAATCAGCCCCAGCATTTT.

This clone was observed a handful of times. The chain links TRBV30 to TRBJ2-6; a possible D gene is TRBD1 (5 bases). The CDR3 totals 14 residues. The V gene's germline CDR1 is GTSNPN and CDR2 SVGIG (reference sequence). Trimming removed 8 bases at V and 0 bases at J, with 11 bases between. The CDR3: CAGAKGSGANVLTF. CDR3 DNA: TGTGCCGGGGCTAAAGGCTCTGGGGCCAACGTCCTGACTTTC.

This clone was found a few times. J is TRBJ2-6 and V is TRBV19, with D unclear. The V gene lost 3 bases and the J gene lost 1 base, with 10 bases spanning the gap. The CDR3 covers 16 residues. Germline V CDR1 and CDR2: LNHDA, SQIVND (reference sequence). The CDR3 DNA is TGTGCCAGTAGTATGGAGAGAGTTTCTGGGGCCAACGTCCTGACTTTC. It specifies CASSMERVSGANVLTF. Full variable domain (missing parts from reference TRBV19 and TRBJ2-6): DGGITQSPKYLFRKEGQNVTLSCEQNLNHDAMYWYRQDPGQGLRLIYYSQIVNDFQKGDIAEGYSVSREKKESFPLTVTSAQKNPTAFYLCASSMERVSGANVLTFGAGSRLTVL.

The V call is TRBV5-1, the J call TRBJ2-3, with 11 bases lining up with TRBD2. This CDR3 has 17 residues. Germline V gives CDR1 SGHRS, CDR2 YFSETQ. The trim removed 4 bases at V and 3 bases at J, leaving 10 bases unmatched. Here the CDR3 reads CASSPPGTSGLTDTQYF. CDR3 in DNA: TGCGCCAGCAGCCCCCCAGGGACTAGCGGTTTAACAGATACGCAGTATTTT.

Concerning this clone itself: The junction does not match germline at one end; this may be a read error. The chain recombines TRBV7-9 with TRBJ1-1; no definite D call. The CDR3 is made up of 14 amino acids. Germline CDR1 and CDR2: SEHNR and FQNEAQ (reference sequence). In nucleotides, the CDR3 is TGTTCCAGCAGCTTAGCGCGAGGTGTCACTGAAGCTTTCTTT. Encoded protein: CSSSLARGVTEAFF.

On this clone itself: At one end the junction does not follow the germline gene, possibly because of a read error. V and J are TRBV12-5 and TRBJ1-2, with 9 bases identical to TRBD1. From germline, CDR1 is LGHNT and CDR2 FRNRAP. The CDR3 contains 8 residues. The CDR3 sequence: CAKEGQGF. In DNA, the CDR3 is TGTGCTAAAGAGGGACAGGGTTTC.

This clone was recorded only once. CDR3 sequence: CASTPGQSSGNTIYF. For the CDR3, the DNA is TGTGCCAGTACCCCGGGACAGAGCTCTGGAAACACCATATATTTT. The chain employs TRBV19 and TRBJ1-3; 7 bases are a match to TRBD1. Germline CDR1 and CDR2: LNHDA and SQIVND (reference sequence). The CDR3 runs 15 residues. Trimming at V came to 7 bases and at J to 0 bases, leaving 6 bases not matched to a gene. The variable domain in full, with the rest retrieved from reference TRBV19 and TRBJ1-3, is DGGITQSPKYLFRKEGQNVTLSCEQNLNHDAMYWYRQDPGQGLRLIYYSQIVNDFQKGDIAEGYSVSREKKESFPLTVTSAQKNPTAFYLCASTPGQSSGNTIYFGEGSWLTVV.

The chain joins TRBV12-5 to TRBJ2-5; 8 nucleotides line up with TRBD1. V was clipped by 6 bases and J by 3 bases; unmatched bases: 6. This CDR3 contains 14 residues. Per germline, CDR1 LGHNT and CDR2 FRNRAP. The CDR3 spells CASGRATGEETQYF. The CDR3 region has the DNA TGTGCTAGTGGGAGGGCGACAGGGGAAGAGACCCAGTACTTC.

The J gene is TRBJ1-3, the V gene TRBV19; 8 nucleotides agree with TRBD1. Germline CDR1 and CDR2: LNHDA and SQIVND (reference sequence). The junction had 6 bases not matched to a gene; V was cut back by 4 bases and J by 4 bases. CDR3 length: 15 amino acids. The CDR3 reads CASSRQGLAGNTIYF. The CDR3 nucleotides are TGTGCCAGTAGTAGACAGGGGCTAGCCGGAAACACCATATATTTT.

This clone was seen only a few times. CDR3 in DNA: TGTGCTAGTGGTTTCTCCGTGAGAGAAAAACTGTTTTTT. Amino acid sequence: CASGFSVREKLFF. The V and J genes are TRBV12-5 and TRBJ1-4, with D uncertain. The CDR3 has 13 amino acids. In germline, CDR1 is LGHNT, CDR2 FRNRAP. V lost 3 bases to trimming and J lost 8 bases, with 10 bases between them.